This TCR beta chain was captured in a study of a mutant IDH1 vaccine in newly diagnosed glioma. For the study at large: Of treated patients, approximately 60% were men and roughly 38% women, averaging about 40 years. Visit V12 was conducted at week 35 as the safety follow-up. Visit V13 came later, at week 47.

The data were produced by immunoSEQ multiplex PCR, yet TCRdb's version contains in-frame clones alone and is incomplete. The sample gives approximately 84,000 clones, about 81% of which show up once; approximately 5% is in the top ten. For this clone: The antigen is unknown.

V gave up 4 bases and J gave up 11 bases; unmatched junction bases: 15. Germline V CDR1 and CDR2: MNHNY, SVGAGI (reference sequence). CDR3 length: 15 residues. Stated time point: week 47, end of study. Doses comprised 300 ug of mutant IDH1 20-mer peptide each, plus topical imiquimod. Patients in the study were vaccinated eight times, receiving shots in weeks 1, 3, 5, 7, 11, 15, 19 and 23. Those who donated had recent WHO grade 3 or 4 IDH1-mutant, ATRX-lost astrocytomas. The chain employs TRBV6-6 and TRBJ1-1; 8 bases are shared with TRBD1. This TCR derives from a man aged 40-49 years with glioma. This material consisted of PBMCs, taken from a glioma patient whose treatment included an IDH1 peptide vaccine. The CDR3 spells CASSFGQGGRITAFF. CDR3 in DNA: TGTGCCAGCAGTTTTGGACAGGGTGGGAGAATTACGGCTTTCTTT.